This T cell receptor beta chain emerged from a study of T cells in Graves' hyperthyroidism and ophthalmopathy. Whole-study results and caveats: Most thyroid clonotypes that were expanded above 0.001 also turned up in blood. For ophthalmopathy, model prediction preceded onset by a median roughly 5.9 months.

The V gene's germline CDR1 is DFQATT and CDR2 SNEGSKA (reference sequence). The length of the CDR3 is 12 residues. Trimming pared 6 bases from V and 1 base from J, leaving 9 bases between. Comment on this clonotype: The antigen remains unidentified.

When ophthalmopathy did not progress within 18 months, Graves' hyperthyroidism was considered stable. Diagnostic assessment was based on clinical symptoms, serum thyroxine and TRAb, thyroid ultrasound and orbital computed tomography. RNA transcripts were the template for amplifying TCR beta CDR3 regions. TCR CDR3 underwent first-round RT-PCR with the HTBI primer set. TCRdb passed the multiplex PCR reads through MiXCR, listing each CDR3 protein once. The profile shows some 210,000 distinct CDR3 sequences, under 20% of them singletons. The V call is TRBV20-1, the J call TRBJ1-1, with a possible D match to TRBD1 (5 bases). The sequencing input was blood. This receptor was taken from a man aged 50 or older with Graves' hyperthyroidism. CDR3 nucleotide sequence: TGCAGTGCCCTGACAGCGAACACTGAAGCTTTCTTT. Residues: CSALTANTEAFF.